Below, 18 T cell receptor beta chains from the same sample are listed, as sequenced in a study of somatic mutations in cytotoxic T cells in rheumatoid arthritis. Libraries were prepared by immunoSEQ multiplex PCR; TCRdb keeps only in-frame clonotypes and omits some of them. The data show 3,000 to 4,000 clones, approximately 93% seen once. The sequenced material came from CD8+ T cells sorted from blood. The source of these receptors is a woman between 55 and 75 years old with rheumatoid arthritis.

CDR3 in amino acids: CASSLDRGYGYTF. For the CDR3, the DNA is TGTGCCAGCAGTTTGGACAGGGGCTATGGCTACACCTTC. This chain links TRBV6-5 with TRBJ1-2, with TRBD1 matching 9 bases. There are 13 residues in the CDR3. The germline CDR1 and CDR2 sequences are MNHEY and SVGAGI. The trim removed 4 bases at V and 4 bases at J, leaving 1 base unmatched.

The chain uses TRBV11-2 and TRBJ1-4; TRBD1 aligns across 10 bases. The CDR3 extends over 18 amino acids. CDR1 and CDR2 from the germline V gene are SGHAT and FQNNGV. With 1 base clipped from V and 3 bases from J, the junction kept 8 bases outside the gene matches. The CDR3 DNA sequence: TGTGCCAGCAGCTTAGGCGGGACAGGGGTTGGTGCTAATGAAAAACTGTTTTTT. Translating gives CASSLGGTGVGANEKLFF.

The chain uses TRBV7-9 and TRBJ1-5; 12 bases are shared with TRBD1. The V segment lost 4 bases and the J segment 1 base; nucleotides outside the gene matches: 11. Germline CDR1 SEHNR, CDR2 FQNEAQ (reference sequence). The CDR3 extends over 19 amino acids. The CDR3 here is CASSSSSPGQGASNQPQHF. The CDR3 DNA is TGTGCCAGCAGCTCTTCCTCCCCGGGACAGGGGGCGAGCAATCAGCCCCAGCATTTT.

The chain uses TRBV10-3 and TRBJ1-2; D may be TRBD1 (6 bases). Germline V lookup: CDR1 ENHRY, CDR2 SYGVKD. V dropped 2 bases and J dropped 0 bases, with 13 bases sitting between them. The CDR3 sequence is 16 residues long. CDR3 amino acids: CAISEAHRASNYGYTF. The CDR3 bases are TGTGCCATCAGTGAGGCTCACAGGGCTTCTAACTATGGCTACACCTTC.

The table lists this clone with a count of one. The chain has TRBV27 and TRBJ1-1; D remains ambiguous. Trimming cost V 3 bases and J 4 bases, with 12 bases left between them. This CDR3 has 14 amino acids. Per the germline V gene, CDR1 is MNHEY and CDR2 is SMNVEV (reference sequence). The CDR3 loop reads CASSLIGGGTEAFF. The CDR3 nucleotides read TGTGCCAGCAGTTTGATCGGAGGAGGCACTGAAGCTTTCTTT.

The rearrangement uses TRBV5-6 and TRBJ2-3; 11 nucleotides align to TRBD2. Germline-derived CDR1 and CDR2 are SGHDT and YYEEEE. The CDR3 runs to 16 residues. With 0 bases clipped from V and 2 bases from J, the junction kept 2 bases outside the gene matches. CDR3 residues: CASSLGLAGPTDTQYF. Here the CDR3 DNA reads TGTGCCAGCAGCTTGGGACTAGCGGGACCCACAGATACGCAGTATTTT.

The chain employs TRBV6-5 and TRBJ2-5; 9 nucleotides line up with TRBD2. Looked up from germline, CDR1 is MNHEY and CDR2 is SVGAGI. V gave up 0 bases and J gave up 4 bases; unmatched junction bases: 0. The CDR3 loop spans 14 amino acids. CDR3 in DNA: TGTGCCAGCAGTTACTCACTAGCGGGAGAGACCCAGTACTTC. Translated, it gives CASSYSLAGETQYF.

This clone appeared a single time. The V and J genes are TRBV30 and TRBJ1-4, with TRBD1 matching 8 bases. The CDR3 is 14 residues long. Germline CDR1 and CDR2: GTSNPN and SVGIG (reference sequence). Trimming removed 5 bases from V and 2 bases from J; junction bases left unmatched: 4. CDR3 protein: CAWDTGGTNEKLFF. CDR3 bases: TGTGCCTGGGATACAGGGGGGACTAATGAAAAACTGTTTTTT.

The chain uses TRBV27 and TRBJ2-1; 10 nucleotides match TRBD2. V trimming: 7 bases; J trimming: 6 bases; junction bases outside the gene matches: 9. From germline, CDR1 is MNHEY and CDR2 SMNVEV (reference sequence). This CDR3 comprises 15 residues. CDR3: CASTNLPSGSNEQFF. For the CDR3, the DNA is TGTGCCAGCACCAACCTTCCTAGCGGGAGCAATGAGCAGTTCTTC.

The V call is TRBV6-6, the J call TRBJ2-2; unclear D gene. CDR1 MNHNY and CDR2 SVGAGI come from the germline V gene (reference sequence). The CDR3 runs to 15 residues. Trimming shortened V by 6 bases and J by 0 bases, and 11 bases separated the two germline ends. The CDR3 sequence: CASRLSVANTGELFF. The CDR3 bases are TGTGCCAGCAGACTTTCTGTGGCGAACACCGGGGAGCTGTTTTTT.

As concerns this clone: A junction boundary mismatches the germline segment, possibly from a read error. The chain couples TRBV19 to TRBJ2-2; 11 bases are a match to TRBD2. CDR1 LNHDA and CDR2 SQIVND come from the germline V gene (reference sequence). This CDR3 is built from 15 residues. CDR3 sequence: CANSISSGGAGELFF. CDR3 DNA: TGTGCCAATAGTATTAGTAGCGGGGGGGCCGGGGAGCTGTTTTTT.

The genes are TRBV5-1 and TRBJ1-1; D gene uncertain. In germline, CDR1 is SGHRS, CDR2 YFSETQ. With 4 bases removed from V and 3 bases from J, the gap between germline ends came to 16 bases. This CDR3 is built from 15 residues. As DNA, the CDR3 is TGCGCCAGCAGCGGCGAAGAGGGAGTTTACACTGAAGCTTTCTTT. Protein product: CASSGEEGVYTEAFF.

Concerning this clone: One end of the junction fails to match germline, which may point to a read error. The V call is TRBV6-5, the J call TRBJ1-1; D unclear. The CDR3 runs to 14 residues. In germline, CDR1 is MNHEY, CDR2 SVGAGI. CDR3 region: CASSYRDPNAEAFF. The CDR3 DNA reads as TGTGCCAGCAGTTACCGGGATCCGAACGCTGAAGCTTTCTTT.

J is TRBJ2-2 and V is TRBV10-3, with a tentative D call TRBD1 (5 bases). The V and J ends lost 3 bases and 2 bases respectively, with 16 bases between them. This CDR3 has 17 residues. Germline V gives CDR1 ENHRY, CDR2 SYGVKD. The CDR3 region has the DNA TGTGCCATCAGTGACCATCAGGGTAGCAGTAACACCGGGGAGCTGTTTTTT. This encodes CAISDHQGSSNTGELFF.

This chain uses TRBV27 with TRBJ2-1, with 15 bases lining up with TRBD2. V lost 6 bases to trimming and J lost 10 bases; unmatched junction nucleotides: 19. CDR1 MNHEY and CDR2 SMNVEV come from the germline V gene (reference sequence). This CDR3 region has 19 residues. This chain's CDR3 is CASSLPGLAGGPRSREQFF. The CDR3 bases are TGTGCCAGCAGCCTCCCGGGACTAGCGGGAGGACCCAGATCACGGGAGCAGTTCTTC.

This clone was picked up one time. This chain connects TRBV5-6 to TRBJ2-4, with D possibly matching TRBD1 (5 bases). The CDR3 is made up of 18 amino acids. The germline V gene encodes CDR1 SGHDT and CDR2 YYEEEE. V gave up 0 bases and J gave up 0 bases, with 16 bases separating them. DNA for the CDR3: TGTGCCAGCAGCTTGGTACAGGATTCATCACTAGCCAAAAACATTCAGTACTTC. Its protein is CASSLVQDSSLAKNIQYF.

This chain connects TRBV7-9 to TRBJ2-3; D is possibly TRBD1 (6 bases). Trimming left V 5 bases short and J 0 bases short, with 9 bases between. The V gene's germline CDR1 is SEHNR and CDR2 FQNEAQ (reference sequence). CDR3 length equals 14 residues. Here the CDR3 reads CASSPDRSTDTQYF. The DNA for the CDR3 is TGTGCCAGCAGCCCAGACAGGAGCACAGATACGCAGTATTTT.

This clone showed up just once. The gene calls are TRBV30 and TRBJ1-1; D gene uncertain. Germline CDR1 reads GTSNPN; CDR2 reads SVGIG (reference sequence). The ends were cut back, 3 bases at V and 3 bases at J, with 8 bases in the middle. The CDR3 is 12 residues long. The CDR3 coding sequence is TGTGCCTGGAGCGCGGTGGACACTGAAGCTTTCTTT. Translating it yields CAWSAVDTEAFF.